This T cell receptor (beta chain) was observed in a study of long-term antiretroviral therapy in people with HIV. With survey level as its setting, the immunoSEQ assay was v3.0. The repertoire was sequenced with immunoSEQ multiplex PCR; TCRdb's copy has only in-frame clones and lacks some. Among approximately 8,800 clones listed, around 79% were seen once. V shed 2 bases and J shed 0 bases, with 9 bases lying between them. The CDR3 runs to 14 residues. Germline V lookup: CDR1 SGHRS, CDR2 YFSETQ. The sample consisted of unsorted PBMCs, taken 0.6 years before starting antiretroviral therapy. The V and J genes are TRBV5-1 and TRBJ2-7; D might be TRBD1 (6 bases). This receptor was obtained from a man aged 35 to 55 with HIV. CDR3 amino acids: CASSLRQDSYEQYF. For the CDR3, the DNA is TGCGCCAGCAGCTTACGACAGGACTCCTACGAGCAGTACTTC.